A single sample is the source of the 19 T cell receptor beta chains below, sequenced in a study of shared clonotypes between healthy human individuals. Only in-frame clones appear in the TCRdb table, and some are missing; sequencing was by immunoSEQ multiplex PCR. The sample holds about 640,000 clones; more than 70% are singletons and the top ten take around 2%. Source material: memory CD4+ T cells sorted from blood. Subset noted: CD45RA-negative fraction. These receptors all stem from a woman younger than 45 in good health.

In regard to this clone: This could be a read error, since a much larger clone is one nucleotide away. The chain joins TRBV7-2 to TRBJ2-3; D gene ambiguous. The CDR3 consists of 11 residues. V lost 2 bases and J 3 bases, leaving 0 bases between the germline ends. Germline V gives CDR1 SGHTA, CDR2 FQGNSA. In nucleotides, the CDR3 is TGTGCCAGCAGCTTAACAGATACGCAGTATTTT. Its translation is CASSLTDTQYF.

This clone was found once. This sequence joins TRBV6-1 and TRBJ1-2; 8 nucleotides match TRBD1. With 7 bases clipped from V and 2 bases from J, the junction kept 9 bases outside the gene matches. The CDR3 is 15 residues long. Germline assignment: CDR1 MNHNS and CDR2 SASEGT. The CDR3 loop is CASTQKTGENYGYTF. The CDR3 nucleotides are TGTGCCAGCACTCAAAAGACAGGGGAAAACTATGGCTACACCTTC.

The V and J genes are TRBV6-5 and TRBJ1-5; TRBD1 is a possible D gene (6 bases). Trimming stripped 8 bases from V and 3 bases from J, with 11 bases between. CDR1 and CDR2 (germline): MNHEY, SVGAGI. CDR3 length: 13 amino acids. CDR3: CASLRGANQPQHF. The CDR3 DNA sequence: TGTGCCAGCCTTCGGGGGGCCAATCAGCCCCAGCATTTT.

The chain carries TRBV19 and TRBJ2-1; D gene unclear. The CDR3 is 13 amino acids. CDR1 is LNHDA, CDR2 SQIVND, per germline (reference sequence). V was clipped by 3 bases and J by 6 bases, with 9 bases between them. As DNA, the CDR3 is TGTGCCAGTAGTATGCAAATCCTCAATGAGCAGTTCTTC. Protein: CASSMQILNEQFF. Using reference TRBV19 and TRBJ2-1 for the parts outside the CDR3, the full variable domain is DGGITQSPKYLFRKEGQNVTLSCEQNLNHDAMYWYRQDPGQGLRLIYYSQIVNDFQKGDIAEGYSVSREKKESFPLTVTSAQKNPTAFYLCASSMQILNEQFFGPGTRLTVL.

The V gene is TRBV5-1, the J gene TRBJ2-3; either TRBD1 or TRBD2 may fit D (5 bases each). The CDR3 extends over 17 amino acids. Germline loops: CDR1 SGHRS, CDR2 YFSETQ. The germline V and J ends were trimmed by 3 bases and 1 base, with 18 bases remaining between them. The CDR3 nucleotides are TGCGCCAGCAGCTCCCCTCCCGGGGCAAGCCGCACAGATACGCAGTATTTT. It is translated as CASSSPPGASRTDTQYF.

Remarks on this clone: The same CDR3 arises from other DNA sequences in this sample as well. The chain links TRBV28 to TRBJ2-1; 11 nucleotides match TRBD2. The CDR3 extends over 16 amino acids. Germline CDR1 is MDHEN and CDR2 is SYDVKM. V lost 4 bases to trimming and J lost 2 bases; unmatched junction nucleotides: 4. The CDR3 DNA sequence: TGTGCCAGCAGTTCGTATAGCGGGGGGGCCTACAATGAGCAGTTCTTC. Translated, it gives CASSSYSGGAYNEQFF.

The chain joins TRBV6-1 to TRBJ2-3; D not resolved. CDR3 length: 13 amino acids. Trimming pared 10 bases from V and 1 base from J, leaving 12 bases between. The germline V gene encodes CDR1 MNHNS and CDR2 SASEGT. The CDR3, as DNA: TGTGCCACTTCAATAATAGGCACAGATACGCAGTATTTT. Translated: CATSIIGTDTQYF.

This chain links TRBV28 with TRBJ1-3; D unclear. The CDR3 is 14 amino acids. Germline CDR1 and CDR2: MDHEN and SYDVKM. Trimming stripped 7 bases from V and 4 bases from J, with 14 bases between. The CDR3, as DNA: TGTGCCAGCAACGACGGTTCGAGGGGAAACACCATATATTTT. Amino acid sequence: CASNDGSRGNTIYF. Full variable domain (rest looked up from reference TRBV28 and TRBJ1-3): DVKVTQSSRYLVKRTGEKVFLECVQDMDHENMFWYRQDPGLGLRLIYFSYDVKMKEKGDIPEGYSVSREKKERFSLILESASTNQTSMYLCASNDGSRGNTIYFGEGSWLTVV.

This clone has only one observation. The chain couples TRBV5-4 to TRBJ1-4, with 8 positions matching TRBD1. V was pared by 3 bases and J by 6 bases, with 4 bases of the junction left unmatched. The CDR3 loop spans 14 amino acids. Germline CDR1 and CDR2: SGHNT and YYREEE (reference sequence). DNA for the CDR3: TGTGCCAGCAGCTACGGACAGGGACATGAAAAACTGTTTTTT. This translates into CASSYGQGHEKLFF.

The V gene is TRBV6-6, the J gene TRBJ2-5, with D possibly TRBD2 on 6 matching bases. The length of the CDR3 is 13 residues. V gave up 2 bases and J gave up 3 bases, with 7 bases separating them. CDR1 is MNHNY and CDR2 is SVGAGI in the germline V gene (reference sequence). This CDR3 reads CASSYGGKETQYF. CDR3 nucleotide sequence: TGTGCCAGCAGTTACGGCGGGAAAGAGACCCAGTACTTC.

Comments on this clone: Other DNA sequences from this sample encode an identical CDR3 as well. J is TRBJ2-1 and V is TRBV5-1; TRBD2 matches 7 bases. Germline V gene sequence: CDR1 SGHRS, CDR2 YFSETQ. The CDR3 totals 14 residues. J gave up 4 bases and V 2 bases, and 3 bases lay outside the gene matches. The CDR3 is CASSLEGGYNEQFF. DNA for the CDR3: TGCGCCAGCAGCTTAGAGGGAGGGTACAATGAGCAGTTCTTC.

This clone was recorded once. The rearrangement links TRBV7-9 to TRBJ2-7; 7 positions agree with TRBD1. The CDR3 spans 15 residues. The junction had 7 bases not matched to a gene; V was cut back by 1 base and J by 4 bases. CDR1 is SEHNR, CDR2 FQNEAQ, per germline (reference sequence). The CDR3 DNA is TGTGCCAGCAGCTTAGGGCCCAACAGGGGATACGAGCAGTACTTC. Translating gives CASSLGPNRGYEQYF.

In DNA form, the CDR3 reads TGTGCCAGCAGTGAAGAAGGGACTAGCGGGAGTGTTAATGAGCAGTTCTTC. It is translated as CASSEEGTSGSVNEQFF. J is TRBJ2-1 and V is TRBV6-1; 14 bases are a match to TRBD2. Trimming removed 1 base from V and 7 bases from J; junction bases left unmatched: 6. The CDR3 totals 17 residues. Germline CDR1 is MNHNS and CDR2 is SASEGT.

This chain uses TRBV5-1 with TRBJ2-3; D not resolved. V was clipped by 1 base and J by 0 bases, with 9 bases between them. This CDR3 has 15 amino acids. Germline V gene lookup returns CDR1 SGHRS and CDR2 YFSETQ. The CDR3 protein is CASSLLATSTDTQYF. The CDR3 nucleotides read TGCGCCAGCAGCTTGTTAGCAACTAGCACAGATACGCAGTATTTT.

This clone has a single count. This chain joins TRBV5-1 and TRBJ2-5; D might be TRBD1 (5 bases). The DNA end is a closer match to TRBJ2-7, so the J assignment may be wrong. In germline, CDR1 is SGHRS, CDR2 YFSETQ. This CDR3 is 17 amino acids long. CDR3 coding DNA: TGCGCCAGCAGCTCCACTGGAGACAGCCTCATCGCCTACGAGCAGTACTTC. Encoded protein: CASSSTGDSLIAYEQYF.

The V gene is TRBV7-9, the J gene TRBJ2-1; D assignment may be TRBD1 or TRBD2 (5 bases each). There are 13 residues in the CDR3. Germline lookup yields CDR1 SEHNR and CDR2 FQNEAQ (reference sequence). V shed 2 bases and J shed 8 bases, with 10 bases lying between them. The CDR3 loop reads CASSLNRGHEQFF. CDR3 DNA: TGTGCCAGCAGCTTAAATAGGGGACATGAGCAGTTCTTC.

This clone occurred once. The V call is TRBV19, the J call TRBJ1-1; D gene unclear. Germline V gene sequence: CDR1 LNHDA, CDR2 SQIVND (reference sequence). CDR3 length equals 16 residues. V was trimmed by 4 bases and J by 1 base, leaving 16 bases between them. The DNA of the CDR3 is TGTGCCAGTAGTACAGGTGGCGCGGCCCCGAACACTGAAGCTTTCTTT. This translates into CASSTGGAAPNTEAFF.

The V gene is TRBV5-1, the J gene TRBJ2-1; 14 positions agree with TRBD2. The CDR3 runs 15 residues. Germline trimming cut 4 bases from V and 9 bases from J; bases unmatched to any gene: 6. Per the germline V gene, CDR1 is SGHRS and CDR2 is YFSETQ. As DNA, the CDR3 is TGCGCCAGCAGCCAGGGACTAGCGGGAGCCGGTGAGCAGTTCTTC. Encoded protein: CASSQGLAGAGEQFF.

This chain joins TRBV25-1 and TRBJ2-3; 9 nucleotides align to TRBD1. The V and J ends lost 4 bases and 2 bases, in that order; junction bases with no gene match: 7. The CDR3 is 16 amino acids. The germline CDR1 and CDR2 sequences are MGHDK and SYGVNS. In DNA form, the CDR3 reads TGTGCCAGCAGTGGTTGGGGACAGGGCCACACAGATACGCAGTATTTT. This sequence encodes CASSGWGQGHTDTQYF.